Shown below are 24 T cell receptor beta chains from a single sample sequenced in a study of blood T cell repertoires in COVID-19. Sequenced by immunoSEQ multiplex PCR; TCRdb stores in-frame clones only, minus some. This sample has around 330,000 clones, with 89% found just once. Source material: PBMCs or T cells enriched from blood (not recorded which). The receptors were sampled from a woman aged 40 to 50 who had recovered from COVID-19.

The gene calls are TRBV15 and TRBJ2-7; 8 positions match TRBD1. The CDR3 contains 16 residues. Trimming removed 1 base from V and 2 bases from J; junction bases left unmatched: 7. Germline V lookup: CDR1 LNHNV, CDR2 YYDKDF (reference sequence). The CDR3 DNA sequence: TGTGCCACCAGCAGAGTTCCGGGACAGGAAACCTACGAGCAGTACTTC. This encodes CATSRVPGQETYEQYF.

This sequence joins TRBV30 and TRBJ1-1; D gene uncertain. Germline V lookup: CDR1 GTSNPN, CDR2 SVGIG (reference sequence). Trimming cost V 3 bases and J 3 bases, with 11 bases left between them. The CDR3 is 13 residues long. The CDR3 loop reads CAWREGGHTEAFF. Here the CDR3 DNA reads TGTGCCTGGAGAGAGGGCGGCCACACTGAAGCTTTCTTT.

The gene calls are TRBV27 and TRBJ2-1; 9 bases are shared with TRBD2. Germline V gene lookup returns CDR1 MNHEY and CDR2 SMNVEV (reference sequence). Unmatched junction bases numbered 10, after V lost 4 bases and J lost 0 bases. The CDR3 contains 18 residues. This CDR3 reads CASSSPAKAGGSYNEQFF. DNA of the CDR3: TGTGCCAGCAGTTCCCCGGCCAAAGCGGGGGGCTCCTACAATGAGCAGTTCTTC.

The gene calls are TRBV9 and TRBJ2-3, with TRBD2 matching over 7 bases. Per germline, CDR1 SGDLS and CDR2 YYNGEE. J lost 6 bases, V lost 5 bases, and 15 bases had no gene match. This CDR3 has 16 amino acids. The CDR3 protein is CASSSSGGGQIDTQYF. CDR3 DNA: TGTGCCAGCAGTTCGTCGGGCGGGGGTCAGATTGATACGCAGTATTTT.

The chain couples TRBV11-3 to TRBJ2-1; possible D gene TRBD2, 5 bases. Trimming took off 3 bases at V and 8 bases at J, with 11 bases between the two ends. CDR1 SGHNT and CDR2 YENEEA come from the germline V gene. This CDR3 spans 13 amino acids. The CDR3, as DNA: TGTGCCAGCAGCTTTACTAGTCCCCATGAGCAGTTCTTC. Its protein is CASSFTSPHEQFF. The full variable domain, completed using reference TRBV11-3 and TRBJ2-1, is EAGVVQSPRYKIIEKKQPVAFWCNPISGHNTLYWYLQNLGQGPELLIRYENEEAVDDSQLPKDRFSAERLKGVDSTLKIQPAELGDSAVYLCASSFTSPHEQFFGPGTRLTVL.

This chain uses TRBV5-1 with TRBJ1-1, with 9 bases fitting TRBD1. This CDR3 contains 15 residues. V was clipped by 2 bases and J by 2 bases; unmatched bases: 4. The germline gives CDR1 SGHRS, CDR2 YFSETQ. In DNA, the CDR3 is TGCGCCAGCAGCTTTACAGGGGGCATAAACACTGAAGCTTTCTTT. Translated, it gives CASSFTGGINTEAFF.

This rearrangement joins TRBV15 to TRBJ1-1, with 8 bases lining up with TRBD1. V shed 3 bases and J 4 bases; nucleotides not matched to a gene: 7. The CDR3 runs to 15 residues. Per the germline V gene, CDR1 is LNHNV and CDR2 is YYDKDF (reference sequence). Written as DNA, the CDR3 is TGTGCCACCAGCAGGCAGACAGGGGTGGGCACTGAAGCTTTCTTT. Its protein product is CATSRQTGVGTEAFF. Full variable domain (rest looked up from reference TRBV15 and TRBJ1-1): DAMVIQNPRYQVTQFGKPVTLSCSQTLNHNVMYWYQQKSSQAPKLLFHYYDKDFNNEADTPDNFQSRRPNTSFCFLDIRSPGLGDTAMYLCATSRQTGVGTEAFFGQGTRLTVV.

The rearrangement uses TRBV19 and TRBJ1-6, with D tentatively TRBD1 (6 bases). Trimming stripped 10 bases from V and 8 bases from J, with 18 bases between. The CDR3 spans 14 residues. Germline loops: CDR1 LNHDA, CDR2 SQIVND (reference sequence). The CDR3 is CATKPDSIDSPLHF. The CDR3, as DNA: TGTGCCACCAAACCGGACAGTATAGATTCACCCCTCCACTTT.

The CDR3 loop reads CASSLGGLAGEYF. CDR3 DNA: TGTGCCAGCAGCTTAGGCGGACTAGCGGGGGAGTATTTT. The gene calls are TRBV7-2 and TRBJ2-3; TRBD2 aligns across 13 bases. Germline assignment: CDR1 SGHTA and CDR2 FQGNSA. This CDR3 is 13 amino acids long. Trimming cost V 1 base and J 13 bases; bases outside gene matches: 2.

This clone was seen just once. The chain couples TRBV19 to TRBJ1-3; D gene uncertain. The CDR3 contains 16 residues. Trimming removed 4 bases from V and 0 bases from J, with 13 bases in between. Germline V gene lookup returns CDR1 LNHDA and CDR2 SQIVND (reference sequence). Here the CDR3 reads CASSTSWQSSGNTIYF. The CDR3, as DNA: TGTGCCAGTAGTACATCGTGGCAGTCCTCTGGAAACACCATATATTTT.

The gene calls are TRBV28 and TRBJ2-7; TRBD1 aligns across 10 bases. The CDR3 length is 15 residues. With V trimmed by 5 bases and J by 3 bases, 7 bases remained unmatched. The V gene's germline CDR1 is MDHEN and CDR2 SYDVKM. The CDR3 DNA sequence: TGTGCCAGCAGTACTCAGGACAGGGGGATCTACGAGCAGTACTTC. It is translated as CASSTQDRGIYEQYF.

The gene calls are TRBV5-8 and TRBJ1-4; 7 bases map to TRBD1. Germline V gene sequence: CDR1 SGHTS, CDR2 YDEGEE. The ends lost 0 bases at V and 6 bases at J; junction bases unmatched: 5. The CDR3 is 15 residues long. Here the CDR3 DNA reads TGTGCCAGCAGCTTGGACGGGACAGAGCATGAAAAACTGTTTTTT. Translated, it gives CASSLDGTEHEKLFF.

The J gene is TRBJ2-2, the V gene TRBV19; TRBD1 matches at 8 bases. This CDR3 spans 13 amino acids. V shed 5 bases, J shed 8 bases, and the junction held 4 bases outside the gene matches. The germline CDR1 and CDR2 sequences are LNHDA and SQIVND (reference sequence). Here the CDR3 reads CASSFRGHGELFF. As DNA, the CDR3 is TGTGCCAGTAGTTTCAGGGGGCATGGGGAGCTGTTTTTT.

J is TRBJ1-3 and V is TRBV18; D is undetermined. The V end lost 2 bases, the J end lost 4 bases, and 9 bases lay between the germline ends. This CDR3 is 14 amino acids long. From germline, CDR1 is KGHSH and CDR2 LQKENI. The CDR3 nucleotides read TGTGCCAGCTCACCAGGCGGGTTAGGAAACACCATATATTTT. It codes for CASSPGGLGNTIYF.

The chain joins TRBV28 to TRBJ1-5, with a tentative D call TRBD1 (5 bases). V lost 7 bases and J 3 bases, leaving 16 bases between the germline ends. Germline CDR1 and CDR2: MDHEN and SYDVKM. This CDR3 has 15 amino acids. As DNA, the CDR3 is TGTGCCAGCAAGAAGCAGGGAGGGCCCAATCAGCCCCAGCATTTT. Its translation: CASKKQGGPNQPQHF.

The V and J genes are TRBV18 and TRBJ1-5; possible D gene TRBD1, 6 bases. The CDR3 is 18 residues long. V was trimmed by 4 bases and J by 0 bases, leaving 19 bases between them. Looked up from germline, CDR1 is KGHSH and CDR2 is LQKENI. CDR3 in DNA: TGTGCCAGCTCACGGTTCCCGGTGACAGGTGATAGCAATCAGCCCCAGCATTTT. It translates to CASSRFPVTGDSNQPQHF.

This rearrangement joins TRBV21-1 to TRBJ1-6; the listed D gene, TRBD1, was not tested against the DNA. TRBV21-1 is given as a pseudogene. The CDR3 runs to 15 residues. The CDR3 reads CASSLRRQGDSPLHF. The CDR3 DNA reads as TGTGCCAGCAGCTTAAGGAGACAGGGGGATTCACCCCTCCACTTT.

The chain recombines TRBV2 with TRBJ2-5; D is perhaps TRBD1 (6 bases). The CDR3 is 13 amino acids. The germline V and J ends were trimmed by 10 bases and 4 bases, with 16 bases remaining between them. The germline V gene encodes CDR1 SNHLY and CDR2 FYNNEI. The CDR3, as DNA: TGTGCCACCAACCCAGGGGTAGGAGAGACCCAGTACTTC. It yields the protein CATNPGVGETQYF.

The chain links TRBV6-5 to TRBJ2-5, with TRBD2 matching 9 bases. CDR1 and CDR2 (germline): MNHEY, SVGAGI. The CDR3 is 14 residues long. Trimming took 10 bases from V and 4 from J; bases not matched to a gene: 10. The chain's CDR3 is CATRGGGGAETQYF. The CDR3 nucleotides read TGTGCCACCAGGGGCGGCGGGGGGGCAGAGACCCAGTACTTC.

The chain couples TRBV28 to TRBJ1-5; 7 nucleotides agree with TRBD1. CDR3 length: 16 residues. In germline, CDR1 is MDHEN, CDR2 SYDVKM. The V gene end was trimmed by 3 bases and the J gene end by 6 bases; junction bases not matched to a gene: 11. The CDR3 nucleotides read TGTGCCAGCAGTTTCTTAGAGACAGGGAGAGGTCAGCCCCAGCATTTT. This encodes CASSFLETGRGQPQHF.

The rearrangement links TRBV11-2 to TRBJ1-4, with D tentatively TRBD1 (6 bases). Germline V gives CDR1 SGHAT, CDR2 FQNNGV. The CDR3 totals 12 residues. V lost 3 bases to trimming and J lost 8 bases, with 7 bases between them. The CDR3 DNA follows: TGTGCCAGCAGCTTCGACAGGGAAAAACTGTTTTTT. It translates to CASSFDREKLFF.

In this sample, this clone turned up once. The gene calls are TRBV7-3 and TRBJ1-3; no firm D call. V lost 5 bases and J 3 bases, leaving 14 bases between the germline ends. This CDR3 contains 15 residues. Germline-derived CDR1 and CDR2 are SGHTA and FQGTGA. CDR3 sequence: CASSPSGGFGNTIYF. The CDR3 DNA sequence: TGTGCCAGCAGCCCCTCGGGAGGGTTTGGAAACACCATATATTTT.

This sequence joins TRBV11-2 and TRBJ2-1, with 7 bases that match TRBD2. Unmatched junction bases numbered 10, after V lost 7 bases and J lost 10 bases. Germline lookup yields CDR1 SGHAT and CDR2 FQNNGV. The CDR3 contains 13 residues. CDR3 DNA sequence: TGTGCCAGCATCCTGGTTGCGGGAGACGAGCAGTTCTTC. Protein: CASILVAGDEQFF.

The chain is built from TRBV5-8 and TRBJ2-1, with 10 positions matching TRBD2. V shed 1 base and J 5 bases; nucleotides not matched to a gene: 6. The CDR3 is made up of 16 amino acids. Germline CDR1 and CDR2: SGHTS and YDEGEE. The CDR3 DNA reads TGTGCCAGCAGCTTGACGGTAGCGGGGGGTCACAATGAGCAGTTCTTC. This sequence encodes CASSLTVAGGHNEQFF.